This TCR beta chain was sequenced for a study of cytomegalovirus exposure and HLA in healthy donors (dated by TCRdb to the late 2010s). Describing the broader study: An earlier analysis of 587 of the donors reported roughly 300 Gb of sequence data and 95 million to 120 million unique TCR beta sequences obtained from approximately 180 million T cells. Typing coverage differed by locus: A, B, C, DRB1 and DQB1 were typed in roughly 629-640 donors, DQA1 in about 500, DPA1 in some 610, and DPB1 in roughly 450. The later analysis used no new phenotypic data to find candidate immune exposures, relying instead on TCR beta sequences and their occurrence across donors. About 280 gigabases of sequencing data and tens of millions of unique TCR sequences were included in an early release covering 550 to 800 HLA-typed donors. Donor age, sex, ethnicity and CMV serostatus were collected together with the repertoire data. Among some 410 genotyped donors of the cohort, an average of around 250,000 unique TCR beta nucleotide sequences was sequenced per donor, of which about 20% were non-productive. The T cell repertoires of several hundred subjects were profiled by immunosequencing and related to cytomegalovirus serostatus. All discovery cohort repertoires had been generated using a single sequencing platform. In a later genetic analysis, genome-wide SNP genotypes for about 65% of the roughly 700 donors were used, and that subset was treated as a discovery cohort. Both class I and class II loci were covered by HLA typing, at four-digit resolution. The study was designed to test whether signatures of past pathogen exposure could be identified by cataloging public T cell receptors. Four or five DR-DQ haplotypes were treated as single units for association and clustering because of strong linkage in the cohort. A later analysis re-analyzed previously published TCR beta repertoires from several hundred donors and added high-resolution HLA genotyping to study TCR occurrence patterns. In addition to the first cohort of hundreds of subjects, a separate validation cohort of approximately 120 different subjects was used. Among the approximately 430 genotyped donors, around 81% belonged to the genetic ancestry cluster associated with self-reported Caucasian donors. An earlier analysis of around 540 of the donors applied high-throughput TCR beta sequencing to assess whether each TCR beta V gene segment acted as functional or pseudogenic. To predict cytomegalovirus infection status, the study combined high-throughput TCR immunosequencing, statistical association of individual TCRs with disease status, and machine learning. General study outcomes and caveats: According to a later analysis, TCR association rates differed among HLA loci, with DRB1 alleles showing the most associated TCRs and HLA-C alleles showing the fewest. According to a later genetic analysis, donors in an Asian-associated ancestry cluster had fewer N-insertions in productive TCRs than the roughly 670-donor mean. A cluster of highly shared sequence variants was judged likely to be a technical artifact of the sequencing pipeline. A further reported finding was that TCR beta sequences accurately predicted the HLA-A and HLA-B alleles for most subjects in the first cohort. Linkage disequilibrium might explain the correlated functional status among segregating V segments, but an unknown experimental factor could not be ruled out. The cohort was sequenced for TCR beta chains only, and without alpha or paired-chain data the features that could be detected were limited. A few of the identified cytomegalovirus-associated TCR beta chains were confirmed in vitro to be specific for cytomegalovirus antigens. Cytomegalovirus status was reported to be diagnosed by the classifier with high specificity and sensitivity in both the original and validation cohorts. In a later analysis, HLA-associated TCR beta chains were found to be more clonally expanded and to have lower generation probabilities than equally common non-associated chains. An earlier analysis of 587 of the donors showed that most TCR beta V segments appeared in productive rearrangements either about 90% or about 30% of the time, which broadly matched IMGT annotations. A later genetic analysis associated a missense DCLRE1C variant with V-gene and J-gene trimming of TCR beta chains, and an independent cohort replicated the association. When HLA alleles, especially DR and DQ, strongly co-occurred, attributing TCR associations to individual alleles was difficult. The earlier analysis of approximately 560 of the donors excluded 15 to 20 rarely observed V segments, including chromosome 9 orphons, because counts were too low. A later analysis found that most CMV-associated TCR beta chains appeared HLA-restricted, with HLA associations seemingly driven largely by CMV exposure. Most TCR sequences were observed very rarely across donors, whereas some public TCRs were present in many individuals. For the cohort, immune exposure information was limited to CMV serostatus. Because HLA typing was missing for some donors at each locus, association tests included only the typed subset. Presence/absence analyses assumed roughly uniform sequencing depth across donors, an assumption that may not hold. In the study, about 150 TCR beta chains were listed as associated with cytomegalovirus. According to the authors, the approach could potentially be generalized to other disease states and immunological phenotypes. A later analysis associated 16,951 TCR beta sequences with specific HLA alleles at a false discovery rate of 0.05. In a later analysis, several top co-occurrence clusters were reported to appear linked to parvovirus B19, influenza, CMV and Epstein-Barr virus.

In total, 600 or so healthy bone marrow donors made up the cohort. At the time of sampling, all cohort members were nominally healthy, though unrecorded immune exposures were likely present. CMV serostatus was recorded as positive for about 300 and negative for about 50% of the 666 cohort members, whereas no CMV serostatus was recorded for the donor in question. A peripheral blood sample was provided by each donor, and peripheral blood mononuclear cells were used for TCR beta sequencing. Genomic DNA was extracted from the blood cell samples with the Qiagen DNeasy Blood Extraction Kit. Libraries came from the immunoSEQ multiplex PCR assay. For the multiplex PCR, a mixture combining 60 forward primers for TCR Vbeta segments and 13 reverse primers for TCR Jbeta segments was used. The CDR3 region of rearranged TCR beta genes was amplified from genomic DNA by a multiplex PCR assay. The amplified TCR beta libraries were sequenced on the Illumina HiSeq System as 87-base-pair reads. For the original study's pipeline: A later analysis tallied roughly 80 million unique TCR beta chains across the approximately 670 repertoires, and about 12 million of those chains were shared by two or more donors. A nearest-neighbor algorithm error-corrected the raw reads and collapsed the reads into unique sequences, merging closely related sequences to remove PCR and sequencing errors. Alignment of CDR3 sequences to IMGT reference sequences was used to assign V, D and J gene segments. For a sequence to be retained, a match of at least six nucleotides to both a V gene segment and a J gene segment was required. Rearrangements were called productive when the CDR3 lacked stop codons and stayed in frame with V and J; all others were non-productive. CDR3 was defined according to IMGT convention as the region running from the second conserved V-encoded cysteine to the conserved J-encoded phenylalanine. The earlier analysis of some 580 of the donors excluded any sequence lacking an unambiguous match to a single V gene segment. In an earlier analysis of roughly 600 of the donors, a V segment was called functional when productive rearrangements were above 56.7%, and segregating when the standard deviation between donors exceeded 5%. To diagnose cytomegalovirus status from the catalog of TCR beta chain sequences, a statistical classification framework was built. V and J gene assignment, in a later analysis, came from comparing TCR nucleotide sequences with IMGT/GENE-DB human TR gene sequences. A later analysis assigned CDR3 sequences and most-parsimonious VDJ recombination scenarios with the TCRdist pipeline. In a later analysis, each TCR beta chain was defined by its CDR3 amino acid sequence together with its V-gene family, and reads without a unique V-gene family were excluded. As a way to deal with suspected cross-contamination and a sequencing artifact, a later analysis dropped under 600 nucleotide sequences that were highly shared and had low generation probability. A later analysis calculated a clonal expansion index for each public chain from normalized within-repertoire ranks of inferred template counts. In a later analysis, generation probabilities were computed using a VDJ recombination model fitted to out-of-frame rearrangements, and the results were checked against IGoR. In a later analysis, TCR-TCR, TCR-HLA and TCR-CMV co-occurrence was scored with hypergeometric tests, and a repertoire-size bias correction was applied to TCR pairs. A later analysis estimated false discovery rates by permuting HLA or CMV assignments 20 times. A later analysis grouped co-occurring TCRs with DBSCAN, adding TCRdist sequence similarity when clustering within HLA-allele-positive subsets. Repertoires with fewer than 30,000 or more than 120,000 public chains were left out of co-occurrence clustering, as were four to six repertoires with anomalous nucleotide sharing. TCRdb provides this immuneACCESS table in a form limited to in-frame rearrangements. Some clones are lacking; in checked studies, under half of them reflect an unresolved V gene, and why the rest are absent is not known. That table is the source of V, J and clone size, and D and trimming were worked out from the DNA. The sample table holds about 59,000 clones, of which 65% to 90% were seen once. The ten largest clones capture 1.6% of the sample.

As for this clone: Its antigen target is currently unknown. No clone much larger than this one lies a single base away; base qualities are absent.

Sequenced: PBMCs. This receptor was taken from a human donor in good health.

The DNA reads TGTGCCAGCAGCCAAGACGGGTTCGGGGGGCGTGGGGCCAACGTCCTGACTTTC. It translates as CASSQDGFGGRGANVLTF. The chain is assembled from TRBV4-2 and TRBJ2-6; possibly the D gene is TRBD2, per 7 matching bases. CDR3 length: 18 amino acids, cysteine to phenylalanine. CDR3 DNA only is kept here, 54 bases in frame from base 1. V loses 0 bases, J loses 3 bases, and the germline ends lie 15 bases apart. The germline V gene yields LGHNA for CDR1 and YNFKEQ for CDR2.